This T cell receptor beta chain was captured in a study of cytotoxic CD8 clonotypes in ibrutinib-treated CLL. At the level of the study: Researchers reported ten to twelve relapsed/refractory and approximately 15 treatment-naive patients, roughly 17 of them IGHV unmutated. Treatment had run for a median approximately eleven months, range 6 to 36, when response samples were taken.

Sequencing sought depths of 1 in 200,000 to 1 in 1 million T cells. Profiled with immunoSEQ multiplex PCR; TCRdb holds only in-frame clones, not every one. This table holds about 300,000 clones, around 77% found once. Germline V gives CDR1 LGHNA, CDR2 YNFKEQ. This CDR3 is built from 14 residues. V shed 1 base and J shed 5 bases, with 11 bases lying between them. In the case of this clone: Its target is not known.

The study's findings and limits: Clonotypes that were public were uncommon, and they contracted or stayed stable on treatment.

This chain joins TRBV4-2 and TRBJ1-2; no clear D gene. This clonotype was obtained from a human donor with chronic lymphocytic leukemia. Here the sequenced sample was PBMCs, taken at disease progression, from a patient treated with ibrutinib. CDR3 in DNA: TGTGCCAGCAGCCAAGTAGCCAGGCCTTATGGCTACACCTTC. Amino acid sequence: CASSQVARPYGYTF.